The 16 T cell receptor beta chains below were found in one sample sequenced in a study of response to subunit inactivated influenza vaccine. Each CDR3 protein gets one entry after TCRdb re-called the RT-PCR reads with MiXCR. The sample gives hundreds of thousands of distinct CDR3 sequences, roughly 20% of which show up once; roughly 10% is in the top ten. This material consisted of PBMCs from blood, taken roughly 5 days after vaccination. These receptor sequences come from a man in his fifties who received an inactivated influenza vaccine.

This clonotype turned up a few times. V is TRBV20-1 and J is TRBJ2-1, with D possibly matching TRBD2 (5 bases). This CDR3 is built from 15 residues. Germline CDR1 DFQATT, CDR2 SNEGSKA (reference sequence). The germline V and J ends were trimmed by 5 bases and 0 bases, with 14 bases remaining between them. The CDR3: CSAPRGGFSYNEQFF. The DNA of the CDR3 is TGCAGTGCTCCCCGGGGTGGGTTCTCCTACAATGAGCAGTTCTTC.

This clonotype occurred a few times. The chain links TRBV12-3 or TRBV12-4 to TRBJ1-4; D gene ambiguous. V lost 5 bases, J lost 1 base, and 2 bases lay in between. This CDR3 is built from 12 residues. The CDR3 bases are TGTGCCAGCAGTGGAACTAATGAAAAACTGTTTTTT. Residues: CASSGTNEKLFF.

This clonotype has more than one count but fewer than ten. The rearrangement links TRBV15 to TRBJ2-1, with TRBD2 matching over 8 bases. Germline loops: CDR1 LNHNV, CDR2 YYDKDF (reference sequence). This CDR3 region has 13 residues. V lost 1 base and J lost 10; bases outside the gene matches: 3. CDR3 in amino acids: CATSRGTGGEQFF. The CDR3 bases are TGTGCCACCAGCAGAGGGACGGGAGGGGAGCAGTTCTTC.

Turning to this clonotype: Just one base apart from a much larger clone, this may be a read error. This chain links TRBV29-1 with TRBJ2-7, with D possibly called TRBD1 or TRBD2 (5 bases each). The CDR3 has 13 amino acids. Per the germline V gene, CDR1 is SQVTM and CDR2 is ANQGSEA. CDR3 residues: CSAQGTVNYGQYF. The CDR3 region has the DNA TGCAGCGCCCAAGGGACGGTAAACTACGGGCAGTACTTC.

V usage is TRBV29-1 and J usage is TRBJ1-4; TRBD1 matches at 9 bases. This CDR3 comprises 15 residues. Germline V gene lookup returns CDR1 SQVTM and CDR2 ANQGSEA. The junction had 8 bases not matched to a gene; V was cut back by 3 bases and J by 6 bases. Here the CDR3 DNA reads TGCAGCGTTGACCTAAAGGGACAGGGAGATGAAAAACTGTTTTTT. It is translated as CSVDLKGQGDEKLFF.

The chain combines TRBV5-1 with TRBJ1-4; no clear D. V dropped 4 bases and J dropped 4 bases, with 14 bases sitting between them. This CDR3 contains 15 residues. Germline loops: CDR1 SGHRS, CDR2 YFSETQ. CDR3 in amino acids: CASSEGPGDNEKLFF. The CDR3, as DNA: TGCGCCAGCAGCGAGGGCCCGGGAGATAATGAAAAACTGTTTTTT.

This clonotype was found a few times. V and J are TRBV5-1 and TRBJ1-4, with no clear D. V was pared by 1 base and J by 0 bases, with 7 bases between. CDR3 length: 15 residues. Germline assignment: CDR1 SGHRS and CDR2 YFSETQ. CDR3 nucleotides: TGCGCCAGCAGCTTGAGGCCTGCAACTAATGAAAAACTGTTTTTT. It specifies CASSLRPATNEKLFF.

This clonotype was seen a few times. The rearrangement uses TRBV12-3 or TRBV12-4 and TRBJ2-1; maybe TRBD2 (6 bases). CDR3 length: 16 amino acids. V was pared by 10 bases and J by 2 bases, with 21 bases between. The CDR3 reads CATSKPGLITYNEQFF. The CDR3 DNA sequence: TGTGCCACGTCTAAACCGGGACTCATCACCTACAATGAGCAGTTCTTC.

In its sample, this clonotype was seen a few times. The chain recombines TRBV29-1 with TRBJ1-1; 8 nucleotides line up with TRBD1. Unmatched junction bases numbered 7, after V lost 6 bases and J lost 1 base. CDR1 and CDR2 from the germline V gene are SQVTM and ANQGSEA. This CDR3 region has 14 residues. CDR3 nucleotide sequence: TGCAGCGTGGCAAGGGACAGGTCGAACACTGAAGCTTTCTTT. It encodes CSVARDRSNTEAFF.

This clonotype was observed at least ten times. The chain joins TRBV29-1 to TRBJ2-2, with 11 bases aligning to TRBD1. The CDR3 contains 15 residues. The germline CDR1 and CDR2 sequences are SQVTM and ANQGSEA. J gave up 7 bases and V 4 bases, and 8 bases lay outside the gene matches. In nucleotides, the CDR3 is TGCAGCGTTGTCCCGGACAGGGGGCTTATCGGGGAGCTGTTTTTT. This encodes CSVVPDRGLIGELFF.

This clonotype was recorded a few times. This chain links TRBV6-1 with TRBJ1-4, with 8 positions matching TRBD1. The germline V gene has CDR1 MNHNS and CDR2 SASEGT. This CDR3 comprises 14 residues. V was clipped by 5 bases and J by 2 bases; unmatched bases: 1. The CDR3 nucleotides are TGTGCCAGCAGTACAGGGGGGACTAATGAAAAACTGTTTTTT. It yields the protein CASSTGGTNEKLFF.

V gene TRBV5-1 combines with J gene TRBJ2-7; 11 bases align to TRBD2. The CDR3 runs to 16 residues. Per the germline V gene, CDR1 is SGHRS and CDR2 is YFSETQ. Losses at the gene ends were 1 base for V and 2 bases for J; bases not matched to a gene: 5. CDR3 nucleotides: TGCGCCAGCAGCTTGTACCTAGCGGGAGGAACCTACGAGCAGTACTTC. Translation: CASSLYLAGGTYEQYF. Drawing the rest from reference TRBV5-1 and TRBJ2-7, the complete variable domain is KAGVTQTPRYLIKTRGQQVTLSCSPISGHRSVSWYQQTPGQGLQFLFEYFSETQRNKGNFPGRFSGRQFSNSRSEMNVSTLELGDSALYLCASSLYLAGGTYEQYFGPGTRLTVT.

CDR3 sequence: CASSYSITYLSSYNEQFF. CDR3 sequence (DNA): TGTGCCAGCAGTTACTCGATCACTTACTTGAGCTCCTACAATGAGCAGTTCTTC. The chain employs TRBV6-2 or TRBV6-3 and TRBJ2-1; D is ambiguous. The V and J ends lost 0 bases and 0 bases respectively, with 15 bases between them. The CDR3 is 18 residues long. Germline lookup yields CDR1 MNHEY and CDR2 SVGEGT.

The sample holds many counts of this clonotype. V usage is TRBV6-1 and J usage is TRBJ2-7; 9 bases map to TRBD1. Germline-derived CDR1 and CDR2 are MNHNS and SASEGT. The CDR3 contains 15 residues. V shed 6 bases and J 2 bases; nucleotides not matched to a gene: 8. CDR3 sequence: CASSPGQGFTYEQYF. CDR3 coding DNA: TGTGCCAGCAGCCCGGGACAGGGCTTTACCTACGAGCAGTACTTC.

This chain joins TRBV7-9 and TRBJ2-5, with no clear D. The CDR3 covers 17 residues. Trimming took off 2 bases at V and 5 bases at J, with 21 bases between the two ends. Germline V gene data show CDR1 as SEHNR and CDR2 as FQNEAQ (reference sequence). Here the CDR3 DNA reads TGTGCCAGCAGCTTATATCGGGTATCCAGCACCAGCGAGACCCAGTACTTC. Protein: CASSLYRVSSTSETQYF.

The chain links TRBV12-3 or TRBV12-4 to TRBJ2-4; maybe TRBD2 (5 bases). The CDR3 covers 14 residues. Trimming shortened V by 1 base and J by 7 bases, and 11 bases separated the two germline ends. The CDR3 is CASSLGVGENIQYF. DNA for the CDR3: TGTGCCAGCAGTTTAGGGGTTGGGGAGAACATTCAGTACTTC.